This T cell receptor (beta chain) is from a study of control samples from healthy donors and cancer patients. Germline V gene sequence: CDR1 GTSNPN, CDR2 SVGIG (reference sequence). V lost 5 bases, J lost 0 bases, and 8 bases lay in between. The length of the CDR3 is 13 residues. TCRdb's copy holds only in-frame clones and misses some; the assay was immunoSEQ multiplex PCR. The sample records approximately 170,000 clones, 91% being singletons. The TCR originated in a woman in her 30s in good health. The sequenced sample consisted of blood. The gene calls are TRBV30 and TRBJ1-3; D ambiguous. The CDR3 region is CAWGPISGNTIYF. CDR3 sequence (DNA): TGTGCCTGGGGACCGATCTCTGGAAACACCATATATTTT.